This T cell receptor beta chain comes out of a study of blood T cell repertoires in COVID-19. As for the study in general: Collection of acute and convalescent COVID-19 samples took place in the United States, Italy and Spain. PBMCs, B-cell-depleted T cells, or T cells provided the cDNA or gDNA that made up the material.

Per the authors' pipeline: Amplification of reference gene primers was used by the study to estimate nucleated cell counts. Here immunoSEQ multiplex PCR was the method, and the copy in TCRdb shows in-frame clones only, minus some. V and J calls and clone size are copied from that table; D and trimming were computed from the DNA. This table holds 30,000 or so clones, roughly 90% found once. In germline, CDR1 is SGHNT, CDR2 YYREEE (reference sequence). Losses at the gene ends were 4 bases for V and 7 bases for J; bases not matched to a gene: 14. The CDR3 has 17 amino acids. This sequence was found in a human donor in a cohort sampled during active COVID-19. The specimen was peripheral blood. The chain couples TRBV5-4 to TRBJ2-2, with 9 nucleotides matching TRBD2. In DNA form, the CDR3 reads TGTGCCAGCAGCCGGGAGGCTACTAGCGGGCCGGTCGGGGAGCTGTTTTTT. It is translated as CASSREATSGPVGELFF.